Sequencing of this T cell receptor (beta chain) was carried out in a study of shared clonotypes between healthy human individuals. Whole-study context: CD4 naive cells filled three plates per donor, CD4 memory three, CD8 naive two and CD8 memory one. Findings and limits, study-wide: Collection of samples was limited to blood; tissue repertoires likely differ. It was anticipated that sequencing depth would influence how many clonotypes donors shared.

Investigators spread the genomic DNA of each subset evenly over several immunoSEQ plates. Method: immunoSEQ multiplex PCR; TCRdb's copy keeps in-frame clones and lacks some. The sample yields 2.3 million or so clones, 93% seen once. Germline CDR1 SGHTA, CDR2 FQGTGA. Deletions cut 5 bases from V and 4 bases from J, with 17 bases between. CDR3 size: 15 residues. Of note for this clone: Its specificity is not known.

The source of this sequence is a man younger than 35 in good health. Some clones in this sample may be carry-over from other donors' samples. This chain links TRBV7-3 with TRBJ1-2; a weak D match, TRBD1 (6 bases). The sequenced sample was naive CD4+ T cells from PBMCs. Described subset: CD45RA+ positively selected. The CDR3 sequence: CASSPGHLGPYGYTF. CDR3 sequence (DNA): TGTGCCAGCAGCCCGGGACACCTGGGCCCCTATGGCTACACCTTC. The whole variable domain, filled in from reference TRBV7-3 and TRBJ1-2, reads GAGVSQTPSNKVTEKGKYVELRCDPISGHTALYWYRQSLGQGPEFLIYFQGTGAADDSGLPNDRFFAVRPEGSVSTLKIQRTERGDSAVYLCASSPGHLGPYGYTFGSGTRLTVV.